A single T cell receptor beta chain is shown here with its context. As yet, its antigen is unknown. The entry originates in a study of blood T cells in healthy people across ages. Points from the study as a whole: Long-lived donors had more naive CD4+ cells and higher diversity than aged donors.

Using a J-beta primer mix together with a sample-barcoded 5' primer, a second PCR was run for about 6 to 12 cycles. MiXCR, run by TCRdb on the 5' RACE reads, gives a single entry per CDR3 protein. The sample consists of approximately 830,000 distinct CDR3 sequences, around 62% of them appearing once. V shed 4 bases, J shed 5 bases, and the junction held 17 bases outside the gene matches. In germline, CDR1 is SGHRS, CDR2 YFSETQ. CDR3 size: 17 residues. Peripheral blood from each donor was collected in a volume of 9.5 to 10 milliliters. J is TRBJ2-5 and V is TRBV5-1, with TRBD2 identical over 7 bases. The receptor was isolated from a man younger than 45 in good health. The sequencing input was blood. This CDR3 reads CASSGSGRLPLIETQYF. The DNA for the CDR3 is TGCGCCAGCAGCGGATCCGGGAGGCTACCCCTCATTGAGACCCAGTACTTC. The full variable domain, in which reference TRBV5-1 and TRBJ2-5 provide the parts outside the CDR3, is KAGVTQTPRYLIKTRGQQVTLSCSPISGHRSVSWYQQTPGQGLQFLFEYFSETQRNKGNFPGRFSGRQFSNSRSEMNVSTLELGDSALYLCASSGSGRLPLIETQYFGPGTRLLVL.